The 10 T cell receptor beta chains presented below share a single source sample, sequenced in a study of blood T cell repertoires in COVID-19. The assay was immunoSEQ multiplex PCR, and TCRdb's table has in-frame clones only and misses some. The table records 150,000 to 200,000 clones, roughly 88% of them present only once. The specimen sequenced was peripheral blood. These receptors came from a man in his sixties with acute or convalescent COVID-19.

The gene calls are TRBV27 and TRBJ2-4; 7 bases fit TRBD1. The trim removed 2 bases at V and 4 bases at J, leaving 2 bases unmatched. The CDR3 has 14 residues. The germline gives CDR1 MNHEY, CDR2 SMNVEV (reference sequence). The CDR3, as DNA: TGTGCCAGCAGTTTAGTGGGACAGAAAAACATTCAGTACTTC. Its translation: CASSLVGQKNIQYF.

V usage is TRBV3-1 (or the pseudogene TRBV3-2) and J usage is TRBJ2-7, with 8 bases lining up with TRBD2. V trimming: 1 base; J trimming: 5 bases; junction bases outside the gene matches: 4. The CDR3 has 14 amino acids. The germline V gene encodes CDR1 LGHDT and CDR2 YNNKEL (reference sequence). DNA for the CDR3: TGTGCCAGCAGCCAAGGGGCGGGGGGCGACGAGCAGTACTTC. Its translation: CASSQGAGGDEQYF.

The chain uses TRBV29-1 and TRBJ2-7; D remains unclear. In germline, CDR1 is SQVTM, CDR2 ANQGSEA. The V and J ends lost 4 bases and 3 bases respectively, with 13 bases between them. The CDR3 covers 13 residues. The CDR3 sequence: CSVALRSNYEQYF. The CDR3 region has the DNA TGCAGCGTTGCGCTGAGGTCGAACTACGAGCAGTACTTC.

J is TRBJ2-2 and V is TRBV5-1; 7 bases are shared with TRBD1. The germline CDR1 and CDR2 sequences are SGHRS and YFSETQ. The CDR3 runs 13 residues. The ends lost 3 bases at V and 8 bases at J; junction bases unmatched: 4. CDR3 nucleotides: TGCGCCAGCAGCTCGGACAGGTGGGGGGAGCTGTTTTTT. Protein sequence: CASSSDRWGELFF.

J is TRBJ1-1 and V is TRBV6-5, with D possibly matching TRBD1 (6 bases). V shed 1 base and J shed 4 bases, with 16 bases lying between them. CDR1 is MNHEY and CDR2 is SVGAGI in the germline V gene. The CDR3 has 16 amino acids. The CDR3 coding sequence is TGTGCCAGCAGTTACTTTTACAGGGCTAGGGGCACTGAAGCTTTCTTT. It translates to CASSYFYRARGTEAFF.

This clone appeared a few times. J is TRBJ2-7 and V is TRBV28; 8 bases are a match to TRBD1. Germline CDR1 and CDR2: MDHEN and SYDVKM. J was trimmed by 5 bases and V by 5 bases; bases with no gene match: 11. CDR3 length equals 15 residues. Here the CDR3 reads CASSPRDRLVHEQYF. The CDR3 bases are TGTGCCAGCAGTCCCCGGGACAGGCTGGTCCACGAGCAGTACTTC. The variable domain in full, with the rest retrieved from reference TRBV28 and TRBJ2-7, is DVKVTQSSRYLVKRTGEKVFLECVQDMDHENMFWYRQDPGLGLRLIYFSYDVKMKEKGDIPEGYSVSREKKERFSLILESASTNQTSMYLCASSPRDRLVHEQYFGPGTRLTVT.

V and J are TRBV27 and TRBJ2-3, with D possibly matching TRBD1 (5 bases). V was clipped by 3 bases and J by 3 bases, with 10 bases between them. The length of the CDR3 is 14 residues. CDR1 MNHEY and CDR2 SMNVEV come from the germline V gene (reference sequence). In nucleotides, the CDR3 is TGTGCCAGCAGTTTTGGGCAGGGAACAGATACGCAGTATTTT. The encoded protein is CASSFGQGTDTQYF.

This rearrangement joins TRBV2 to TRBJ2-1, with 7 bases fitting TRBD2. This CDR3 has 15 amino acids. Germline assignment: CDR1 SNHLY and CDR2 FYNNEI. With 4 bases clipped from V and 9 bases from J, the junction kept 12 bases outside the gene matches. Here the CDR3 reads CASSVVTSRGSEQFF. The CDR3 DNA reads TGTGCCAGCAGTGTCGTGACTAGCCGAGGAAGTGAGCAGTTCTTC.

On this clone: Additional DNA sequences in this sample encode the identical CDR3. This rearrangement joins TRBV5-1 to TRBJ2-1; the D is unclear. The germline V gene encodes CDR1 SGHRS and CDR2 YFSETQ. The V end was cut by 0 bases, the J end by 6 bases, with 4 bases between. This CDR3 has 12 residues. The CDR3 DNA is TGCGCCAGCAGCTTGGCGGGCAATGAGCAGTTCTTC. It codes for CASSLAGNEQFF.

The V call is TRBV6-2 or TRBV6-3, the J call TRBJ2-5; 10 bases align to TRBD2. J gave up 6 bases and V 6 bases, and 13 bases lay outside the gene matches. Germline loops: CDR1 MNHEY, CDR2 SVGEGT. This CDR3 is built from 16 residues. The CDR3 DNA reads as TGTGCCAGCAGCTCTGGACTAGCGGCAGTACCCAAGACCCAGTACTTC. Its protein is CASSSGLAAVPKTQYF.